This T cell receptor beta chain is from a study of cytomegalovirus exposure and HLA in healthy donors. PCR used 60 Vbeta primers and 13 Jbeta primers. TCRdb keeps only in-frame clones here, not all; method: immunoSEQ multiplex PCR. The table has tens of thousands of clones, 85% to 95% seen once; the top ten hold about 2.5%. The study sampled nominally healthy donors, though unrecorded immune exposures were likely. Trimming stripped 3 bases from V and 3 bases from J, with 12 bases between. Germline V lookup: CDR1 SGHRS, CDR2 YFSETQ. CDR3 size: 15 residues. The sample consisted of PBMCs. The V gene is TRBV5-1, the J gene TRBJ2-2, with D perhaps TRBD1 (6 bases). The sequence came from a woman between 18 and 29 years old in good health and CMV-seronegative. CDR3 residues: CASSSGQPYTGELFF. The CDR3 nucleotides are TGCGCCAGCAGCTCCGGACAGCCTTACACCGGGGAGCTGTTTTTT. Drawing the rest from reference TRBV5-1 and TRBJ2-2, the complete variable domain is KAGVTQTPRYLIKTRGQQVTLSCSPISGHRSVSWYQQTPGQGLQFLFEYFSETQRNKGNFPGRFSGRQFSNSRSEMNVSTLELGDSALYLCASSSGQPYTGELFFGEGSRLTVL.